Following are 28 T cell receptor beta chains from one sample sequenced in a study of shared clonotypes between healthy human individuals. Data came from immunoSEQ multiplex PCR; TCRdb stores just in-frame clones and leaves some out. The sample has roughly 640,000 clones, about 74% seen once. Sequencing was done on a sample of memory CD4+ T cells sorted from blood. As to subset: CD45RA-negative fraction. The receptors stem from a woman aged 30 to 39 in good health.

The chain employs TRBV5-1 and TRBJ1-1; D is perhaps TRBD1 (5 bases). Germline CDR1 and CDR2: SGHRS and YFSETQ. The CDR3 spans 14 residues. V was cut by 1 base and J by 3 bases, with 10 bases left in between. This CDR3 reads CASSLSQGDTEAFF. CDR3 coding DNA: TGCGCCAGCAGCTTGAGTCAGGGAGACACTGAAGCTTTCTTT. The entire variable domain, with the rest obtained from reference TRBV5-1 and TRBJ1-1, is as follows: KAGVTQTPRYLIKTRGQQVTLSCSPISGHRSVSWYQQTPGQGLQFLFEYFSETQRNKGNFPGRFSGRQFSNSRSEMNVSTLELGDSALYLCASSLSQGDTEAFFGQGTRLTVV.

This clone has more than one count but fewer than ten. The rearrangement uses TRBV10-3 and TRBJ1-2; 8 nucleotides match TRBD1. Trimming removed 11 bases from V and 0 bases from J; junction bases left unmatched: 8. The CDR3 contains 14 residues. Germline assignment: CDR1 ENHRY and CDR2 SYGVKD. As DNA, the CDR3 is TGTGCCGCCTCAGGGGGCCTAGCTAACTATGGCTACACCTTC. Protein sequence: CAASGGLANYGYTF.

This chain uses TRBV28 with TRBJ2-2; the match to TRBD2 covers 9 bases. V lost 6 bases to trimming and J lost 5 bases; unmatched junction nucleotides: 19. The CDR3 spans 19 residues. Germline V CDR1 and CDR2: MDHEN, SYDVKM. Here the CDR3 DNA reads TGTGCCAGCAGCCGCGGGGGAAGGAGTAGCGGGAGATGGACCGGGGAGCTGTTTTTT. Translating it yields CASSRGGRSSGRWTGELFF.

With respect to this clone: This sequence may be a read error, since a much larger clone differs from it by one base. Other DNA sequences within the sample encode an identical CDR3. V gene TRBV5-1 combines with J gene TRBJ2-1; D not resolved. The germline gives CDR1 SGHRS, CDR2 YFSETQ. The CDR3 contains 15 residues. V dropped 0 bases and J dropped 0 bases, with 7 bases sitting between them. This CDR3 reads CASSLDSNSYNEQFF. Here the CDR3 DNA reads TGCGCCAGCAGCTTGGACTCTAACTCCTACAATGAGCAGTTCTTC.

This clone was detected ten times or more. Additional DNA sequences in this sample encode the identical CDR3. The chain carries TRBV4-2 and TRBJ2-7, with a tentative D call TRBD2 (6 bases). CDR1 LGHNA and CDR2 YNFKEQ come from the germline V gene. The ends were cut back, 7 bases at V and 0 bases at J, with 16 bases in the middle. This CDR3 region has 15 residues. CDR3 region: CASTPPGRSSYEQYF. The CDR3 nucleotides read TGTGCCAGCACCCCACCCGGGAGAAGCTCCTACGAGCAGTACTTC.

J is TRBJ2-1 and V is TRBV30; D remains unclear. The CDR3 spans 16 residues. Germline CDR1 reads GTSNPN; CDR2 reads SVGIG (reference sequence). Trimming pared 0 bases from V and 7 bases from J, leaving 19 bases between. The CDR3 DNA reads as TGTGCCTGGAGTGTTTATAGGCGCCTGGAAGAAAATGAGCAGTTCTTC. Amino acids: CAWSVYRRLEENEQFF.

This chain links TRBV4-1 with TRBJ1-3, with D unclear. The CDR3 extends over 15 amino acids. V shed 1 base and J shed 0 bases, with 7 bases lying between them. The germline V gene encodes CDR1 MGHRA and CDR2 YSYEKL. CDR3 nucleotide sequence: TGCGCCAGCAGCCAAGTTGTAGTCTCTGGAAACACCATATATTTT. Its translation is CASSQVVVSGNTIYF.

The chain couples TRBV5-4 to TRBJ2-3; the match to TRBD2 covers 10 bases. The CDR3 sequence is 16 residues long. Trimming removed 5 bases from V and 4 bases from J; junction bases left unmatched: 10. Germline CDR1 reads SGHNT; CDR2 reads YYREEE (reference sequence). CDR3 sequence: CASRRAASGSSDTQYF. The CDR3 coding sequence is TGTGCCAGCAGGAGGGCAGCTAGCGGGAGCTCAGATACGCAGTATTTT. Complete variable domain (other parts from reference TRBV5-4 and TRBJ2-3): ETGVTQSPTHLIKTRGQQVTLRCSSQSGHNTVSWYQQALGQGPQFIFQYYREEENGRGNFPPRFSGLQFPNYSSELNVNALELDDSALYLCASRRAASGSSDTQYFGPGTRLTVL.

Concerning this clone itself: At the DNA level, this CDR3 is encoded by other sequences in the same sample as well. CDR3: CASSLSAGTYEQYF. In nucleotides, the CDR3 is TGCGCCAGCAGCTTGAGTGCAGGGACCTACGAGCAGTACTTC. This chain links TRBV5-1 with TRBJ2-7; possibly TRBD1 for D (5 bases). From germline, CDR1 is SGHRS and CDR2 YFSETQ. V dropped 1 base and J dropped 2 bases, with 10 bases sitting between them. The CDR3 runs 14 residues. Drawing the rest from reference TRBV5-1 and TRBJ2-7, the complete variable domain is KAGVTQTPRYLIKTRGQQVTLSCSPISGHRSVSWYQQTPGQGLQFLFEYFSETQRNKGNFPGRFSGRQFSNSRSEMNVSTLELGDSALYLCASSLSAGTYEQYFGPGTRLTVT.

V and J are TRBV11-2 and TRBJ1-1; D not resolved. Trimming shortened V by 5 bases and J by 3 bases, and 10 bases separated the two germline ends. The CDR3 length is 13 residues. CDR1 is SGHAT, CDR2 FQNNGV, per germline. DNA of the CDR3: TGTGCCAGCAGCCTGGACCGGGACACTGAAGCTTTCTTT. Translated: CASSLDRDTEAFF.

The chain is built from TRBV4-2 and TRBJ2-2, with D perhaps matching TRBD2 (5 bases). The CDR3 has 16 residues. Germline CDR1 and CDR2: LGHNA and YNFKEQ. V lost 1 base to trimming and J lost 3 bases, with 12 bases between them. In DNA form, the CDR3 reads TGTGCCAGCAGCCAAGGTAGTCGGGGAGACACCGGGGAGCTGTTTTTT. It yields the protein CASSQGSRGDTGELFF.

Here the CDR3 reads CASSMGGGAGQPQHF. CDR3 DNA sequence: TGTGCCAGTAGTATGGGAGGGGGCGCAGGTCAGCCCCAGCATTTT. The J gene is TRBJ1-5, the V gene TRBV19; the match to TRBD1 covers 7 bases. CDR3 length equals 15 residues. V lost 3 bases to trimming and J lost 6 bases; unmatched junction nucleotides: 8. Germline V gives CDR1 LNHDA, CDR2 SQIVND (reference sequence).

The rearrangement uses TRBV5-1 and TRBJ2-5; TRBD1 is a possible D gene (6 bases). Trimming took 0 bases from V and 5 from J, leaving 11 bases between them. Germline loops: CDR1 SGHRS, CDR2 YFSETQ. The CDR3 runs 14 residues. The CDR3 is CASSLVQGDETQYF. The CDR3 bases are TGCGCCAGCAGCTTGGTACAGGGCGACGAGACCCAGTACTTC. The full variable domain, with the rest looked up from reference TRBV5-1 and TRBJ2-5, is KAGVTQTPRYLIKTRGQQVTLSCSPISGHRSVSWYQQTPGQGLQFLFEYFSETQRNKGNFPGRFSGRQFSNSRSEMNVSTLELGDSALYLCASSLVQGDETQYFGPGTRLLVL.

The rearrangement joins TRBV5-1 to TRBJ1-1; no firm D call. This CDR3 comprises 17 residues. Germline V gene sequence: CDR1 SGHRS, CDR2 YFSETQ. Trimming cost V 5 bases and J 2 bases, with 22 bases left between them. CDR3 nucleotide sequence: TGCGCCAGCAGTAAACTCCCCGAGACGATGCTTAACACTGAAGCTTTCTTT. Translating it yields CASSKLPETMLNTEAFF. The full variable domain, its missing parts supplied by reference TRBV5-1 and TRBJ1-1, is KAGVTQTPRYLIKTRGQQVTLSCSPISGHRSVSWYQQTPGQGLQFLFEYFSETQRNKGNFPGRFSGRQFSNSRSEMNVSTLELGDSALYLCASSKLPETMLNTEAFFGQGTRLTVV.

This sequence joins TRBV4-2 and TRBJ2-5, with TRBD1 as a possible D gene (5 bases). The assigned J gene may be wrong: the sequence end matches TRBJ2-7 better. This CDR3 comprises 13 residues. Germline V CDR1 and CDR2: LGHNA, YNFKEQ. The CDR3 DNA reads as TGTGCCAGCAGCCAAGACAGGGTCTACGAGCAGTACTTC. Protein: CASSQDRVYEQYF.

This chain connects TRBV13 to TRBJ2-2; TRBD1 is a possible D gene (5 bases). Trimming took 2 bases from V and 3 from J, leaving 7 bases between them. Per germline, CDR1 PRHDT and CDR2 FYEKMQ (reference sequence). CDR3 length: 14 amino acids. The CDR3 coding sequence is TGTGCCAGCAGCTTACAGGGTCACACCGGGGAGCTGTTTTTT. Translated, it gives CASSLQGHTGELFF.

This CDR3 reads CASSYVKRRAQETQYF. The CDR3 bases are TGTGCCAGCAGCTACGTCAAGCGGAGGGCCCAAGAGACCCAGTACTTC. V and J are TRBV11-2 and TRBJ2-5; possibly TRBD2 for D (6 bases). The CDR3 length is 16 residues. Germline CDR1 and CDR2: SGHAT and FQNNGV. V shed 4 bases and J shed 1 base, with 16 bases lying between them.

The CDR3 DNA reads TGTGCCAGCAGCTTGGGTCTAGCGGGCGTGCAAGATACGCAGTATTTT. It encodes CASSLGLAGVQDTQYF. The genes are TRBV5-6 and TRBJ2-3; 8 positions agree with TRBD2. The CDR3 contains 16 residues. The germline V gene has CDR1 SGHDT and CDR2 YYEEEE. The V segment lost 0 bases and the J segment 5 bases; nucleotides outside the gene matches: 8.

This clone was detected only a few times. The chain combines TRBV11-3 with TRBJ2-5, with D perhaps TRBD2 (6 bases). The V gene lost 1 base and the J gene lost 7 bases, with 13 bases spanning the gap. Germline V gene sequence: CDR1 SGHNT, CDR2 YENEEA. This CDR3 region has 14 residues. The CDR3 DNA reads TGTGCCAGCAGCTTAGGGGACTTAGAGGGGACCCAGTACTTC. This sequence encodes CASSLGDLEGTQYF.

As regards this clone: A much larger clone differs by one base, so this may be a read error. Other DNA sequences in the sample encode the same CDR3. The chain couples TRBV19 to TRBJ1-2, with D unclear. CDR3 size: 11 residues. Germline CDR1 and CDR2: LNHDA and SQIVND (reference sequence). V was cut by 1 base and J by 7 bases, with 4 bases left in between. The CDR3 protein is CASSIGGGYTF. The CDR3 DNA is TGTGCCAGTAGTATAGGAGGTGGCTACACCTTC.

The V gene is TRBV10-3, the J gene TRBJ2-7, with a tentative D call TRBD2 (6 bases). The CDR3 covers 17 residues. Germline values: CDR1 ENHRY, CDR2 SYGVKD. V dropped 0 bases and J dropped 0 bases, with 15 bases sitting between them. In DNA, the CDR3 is TGTGCCATCAGTGAGTCTCGGCGGGATAAGCACTCCTACGAGCAGTACTTC. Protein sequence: CAISESRRDKHSYEQYF.

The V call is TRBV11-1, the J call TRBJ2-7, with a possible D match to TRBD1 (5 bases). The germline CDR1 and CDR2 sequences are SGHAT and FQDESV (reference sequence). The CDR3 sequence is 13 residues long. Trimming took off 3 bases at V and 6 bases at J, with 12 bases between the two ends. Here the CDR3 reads CASSFVDQGEQYF. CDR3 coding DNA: TGTGCCAGCAGCTTTGTAGATCAGGGCGAGCAGTACTTC.

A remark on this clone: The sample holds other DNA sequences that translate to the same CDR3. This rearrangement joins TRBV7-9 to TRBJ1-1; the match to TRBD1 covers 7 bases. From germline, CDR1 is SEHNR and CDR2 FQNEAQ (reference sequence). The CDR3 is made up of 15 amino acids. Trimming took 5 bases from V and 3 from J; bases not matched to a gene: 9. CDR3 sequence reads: CASSGRQGADTEAFF. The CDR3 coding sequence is TGTGCCAGCAGCGGCCGACAGGGAGCGGACACTGAAGCTTTCTTT.

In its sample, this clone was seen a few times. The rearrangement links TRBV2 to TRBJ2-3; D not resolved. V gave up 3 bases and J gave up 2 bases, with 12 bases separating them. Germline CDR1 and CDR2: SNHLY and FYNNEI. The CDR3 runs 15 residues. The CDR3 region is CASSDRMRITDTQYF. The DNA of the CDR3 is TGTGCCAGCAGTGACCGGATGAGGATCACAGATACGCAGTATTTT. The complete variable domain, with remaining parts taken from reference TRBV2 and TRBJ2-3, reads EPEVTQTPSHQVTQMGQEVILRCVPISNHLYFYWYRQILGQKVEFLVSFYNNEISEKSEIFDDQFSVERPDGSNFTLKIRSTKLEDSAMYFCASSDRMRITDTQYFGPGTRLTVL.

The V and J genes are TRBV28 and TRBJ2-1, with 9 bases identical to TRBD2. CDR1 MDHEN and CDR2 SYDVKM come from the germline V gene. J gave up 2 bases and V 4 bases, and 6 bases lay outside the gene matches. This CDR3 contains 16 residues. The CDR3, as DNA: TGTGCCAGCAGTTCCTATAGCGGGGGCACCTACAATGAGCAGTTCTTC. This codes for CASSSYSGGTYNEQFF.

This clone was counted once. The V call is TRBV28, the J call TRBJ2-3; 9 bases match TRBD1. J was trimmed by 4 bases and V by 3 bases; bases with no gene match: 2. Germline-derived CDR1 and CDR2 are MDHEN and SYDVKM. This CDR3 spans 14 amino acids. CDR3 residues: CASSFTGGSDTQYF. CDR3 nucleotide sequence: TGTGCCAGCAGTTTTACAGGGGGCTCAGATACGCAGTATTTT.

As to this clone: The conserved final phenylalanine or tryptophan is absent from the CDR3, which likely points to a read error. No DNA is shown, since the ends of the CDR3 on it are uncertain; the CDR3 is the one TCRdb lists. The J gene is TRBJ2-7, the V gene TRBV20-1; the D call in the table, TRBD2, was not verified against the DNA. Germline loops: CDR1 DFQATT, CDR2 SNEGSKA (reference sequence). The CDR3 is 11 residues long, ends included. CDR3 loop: CSARQRQRALI.

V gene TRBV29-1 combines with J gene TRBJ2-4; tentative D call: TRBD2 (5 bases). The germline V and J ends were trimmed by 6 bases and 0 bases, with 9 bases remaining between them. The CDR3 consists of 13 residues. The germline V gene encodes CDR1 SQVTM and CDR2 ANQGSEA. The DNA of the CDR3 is TGCAGCGTCCGGACTGTAGCCAAAAACATTCAGTACTTC. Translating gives CSVRTVAKNIQYF.